This T cell receptor beta chain was identified during a study of blood T cell repertoires in COVID-19. Study background: Samples of COVID-19 (acute and convalescent) were obtained from the United States, Italy and Spain. The analysed material was cDNA or gDNA that came from T cells, B-cell-depleted T cells, or PBMCs.

Between the trimmed V and J ends, which lost 0 bases and 5 bases, there was a span of 8 bases. The CDR3 loop spans 13 amino acids. Germline-derived CDR1 and CDR2 are SGHDT and YYEEEE. In the study's own analysis: Nucleated cell counts were estimated from reference gene primer amplification. Sequencing used immunoSEQ multiplex PCR; TCRdb keeps in-frame clones, though not all of them. That table furnishes V, J and clone size, whereas the DNA furnished D and trimming. Counted here are about 230,000 clones, around 85% occurring once; the ten biggest clones make up 7.5% to 9%. Source material: peripheral blood. The chain has TRBV5-6 and TRBJ1-1; D call uncertain. This TCR was recovered from a woman older than 75 with acute or convalescent COVID-19. The CDR3 is CASSLASGTEAFF. In nucleotides, the CDR3 is TGTGCCAGCAGCTTGGCGTCCGGGACTGAAGCTTTCTTT. Combining the CDR3 with reference TRBV5-6 and TRBJ1-1 gives the whole variable domain DAGVTQSPTHLIKTRGQQVTLRCSPKSGHDTVSWYQQALGQGPQFIFQYYEEEERQRGNFPDRFSGHQFPNYSSELNVNALLLGDSALYLCASSLASGTEAFFGQGTRLTVV.